The 18 T cell receptor beta chains below all came from one sample that was sequenced in a study of early stage breast cancer tumors. Method: immunoSEQ multiplex PCR; TCRdb's copy keeps in-frame clones and lacks some. The table has tens of thousands of clones, more than 60% seen once. The sample consisted of blood. Receptors were obtained from a person aged 30 to 39 with breast cancer.

This rearrangement joins TRBV15 to TRBJ1-2; D remains ambiguous. Germline loops: CDR1 LNHNV, CDR2 YYDKDF (reference sequence). Deletions cut 5 bases from V and 7 bases from J, with 14 bases between. This CDR3 spans 13 amino acids. The CDR3 is CATSSGRLGGYTF. DNA for the CDR3: TGTGCCACCAGCTCGGGCCGACTTGGTGGCTACACCTTC.

The chain links TRBV18 to TRBJ2-6; D remains ambiguous. This CDR3 has 15 residues. The ends were cut back, 1 base at V and 4 bases at J, with 8 bases in the middle. Germline values: CDR1 KGHSH, CDR2 LQKENI. The CDR3 nucleotides are TGTGCCAGCTCACCACGCAGGACCGGGGCCAACGTCCTGACTTTC. Translation: CASSPRRTGANVLTF.

This chain uses TRBV7-2 with TRBJ1-1, with D perhaps matching TRBD1 (5 bases). V lost 5 bases to trimming and J lost 1 base, with 8 bases between them. The CDR3 extends over 13 amino acids. Germline values: CDR1 SGHTA, CDR2 FQGNSA. CDR3 in amino acids: CASSADRNTEAFF. The DNA of the CDR3 is TGTGCCAGCAGCGCCGACAGGAACACTGAAGCTTTCTTT.

The chain joins TRBV6-5 to TRBJ2-2; D is ambiguous. Germline-derived CDR1 and CDR2 are MNHEY and SVGAGI. CDR3 length: 15 residues. V shed 0 bases and J shed 1 base, with 6 bases lying between them. CDR3 amino acids: CASSYSPENTGELFF. The DNA for the CDR3 is TGTGCCAGCAGTTACTCGCCTGAGAACACCGGGGAGCTGTTTTTT.

This chain connects TRBV13 to TRBJ2-7; 9 bases are a match to TRBD2. The CDR3 has 15 amino acids. The V and J ends lost 6 bases and 1 base, in that order; junction bases with no gene match: 7. Germline values: CDR1 PRHDT, CDR2 FYEKMQ (reference sequence). CDR3: CASSRTSGLSYEQYF. CDR3 DNA sequence: TGTGCCAGCAGTCGTACTAGCGGGCTGTCCTACGAGCAGTACTTC.

The rearrangement uses TRBV2 and TRBJ2-7, with 14 bases fitting TRBD2. V shed 3 bases, J shed 3 bases, and the junction held 13 bases outside the gene matches. From germline, CDR1 is SNHLY and CDR2 FYNNEI. This CDR3 region has 19 residues. Here the CDR3 reads CASSESRRLAGGLYYEQYF. CDR3 in DNA: TGTGCCAGCAGTGAGTCTCGCCGACTAGCGGGAGGGTTGTACTACGAGCAGTACTTC.

The genes are TRBV4-2 and TRBJ1-2; 9 bases agree with TRBD1. The J segment lost 8 bases and the V segment lost 4 bases, leaving 14 bases of the junction unmatched. CDR1 and CDR2 (germline): LGHNA, YNFKEQ. CDR3 size: 16 residues. CDR3 nucleotide sequence: TGTGCCAGCAGCCCAGATCTAGGGCGGACAGGGGAGGGCTACACCTTC. It is translated as CASSPDLGRTGEGYTF.

The chain combines TRBV5-4 with TRBJ2-7; TRBD2 matches 9 bases. The V segment lost 4 bases and the J segment 4 bases; nucleotides outside the gene matches: 9. CDR3 length: 15 amino acids. Per germline, CDR1 SGHNT and CDR2 YYREEE (reference sequence). As DNA, the CDR3 is TGTGCCAGCAGCCCCGGGGGGCGGGAGGGTTACGAGCAGTACTTC. It encodes CASSPGGREGYEQYF.

The chain recombines TRBV21-1 with TRBJ1-2; the table's D call of TRBD1 was not tested on the DNA. TRBV21-1 corresponds to a pseudogene. This CDR3 is 16 amino acids long. CDR3 nucleotides: TGTGCCAGCAGCACCCGGGACACAAATGGGGTAGGTGGCTACACCTTC. Protein product: CASSTRDTNGVGGYTF.

The J gene is TRBJ1-3, the V gene TRBV7-2; tentative D call: TRBD1 (6 bases). Germline assignment: CDR1 SGHTA and CDR2 FQGNSA. Trimming took off 5 bases at V and 4 bases at J, with 18 bases between the two ends. CDR3 length: 16 residues. CDR3 sequence (DNA): TGTGCCAGCAGCGTAACAGGGCCGAGGGCCGGAAACACCATATATTTT. Protein sequence: CASSVTGPRAGNTIYF.

The CDR3 is CASSPPTSGSSSFF. In DNA, the CDR3 is TGCGCCAGCAGTCCCCCGACTAGCGGGAGTTCCTCGTTCTTC. The rearrangement links TRBV4-1 to TRBJ2-1; 12 bases are a match to TRBD2. Trimming at V came to 6 bases and at J to 15 bases, leaving 12 bases not matched to a gene. The CDR3 contains 14 residues. CDR1 MGHRA and CDR2 YSYEKL come from the germline V gene.

V usage is TRBV7-9 and J usage is TRBJ1-4, with D uncertain. The germline gives CDR1 SEHNR, CDR2 FQNEAQ (reference sequence). Trimming removed 3 bases at V and 5 bases at J, with 4 bases between. The CDR3 extends over 12 amino acids. In nucleotides, the CDR3 is TGTGCCAGCAGCTTCCGAAATGAAAAACTGTTTTTT. It codes for CASSFRNEKLFF.

This clone was seen more than once but under ten times. This chain uses TRBV5-1 with TRBJ2-2; 9 bases are shared with TRBD2. Losses at the gene ends were 4 bases for V and 5 bases for J; bases not matched to a gene: 6. This CDR3 is 15 amino acids long. Germline loops: CDR1 SGHRS, CDR2 YFSETQ. The CDR3 loop reads CASSISGSGTGELFF. The DNA for the CDR3 is TGCGCCAGCAGCATTAGCGGGAGTGGAACCGGGGAGCTGTTTTTT. Using reference TRBV5-1 and TRBJ2-2 for the parts outside the CDR3, the full variable domain is KAGVTQTPRYLIKTRGQQVTLSCSPISGHRSVSWYQQTPGQGLQFLFEYFSETQRNKGNFPGRFSGRQFSNSRSEMNVSTLELGDSALYLCASSISGSGTGELFFGEGSRLTVL.

The J gene is TRBJ1-1, the V gene TRBV2; 8 positions match TRBD1. The CDR3 loop spans 15 amino acids. The germline gives CDR1 SNHLY, CDR2 FYNNEI. With V trimmed by 7 bases and J by 1 base, 8 bases remained unmatched. The CDR3 is CASIPGQGANTEAFF. CDR3 sequence (DNA): TGTGCCAGCATCCCAGGACAGGGAGCGAACACTGAAGCTTTCTTT. The variable domain in full, with the rest retrieved from reference TRBV2 and TRBJ1-1, is EPEVTQTPSHQVTQMGQEVILRCVPISNHLYFYWYRQILGQKVEFLVSFYNNEISEKSEIFDDQFSVERPDGSNFTLKIRSTKLEDSAMYFCASIPGQGANTEAFFGQGTRLTVV.

The chain couples TRBV6-1 to TRBJ2-1; 10 positions match TRBD2. The CDR3 spans 15 residues. J gave up 9 bases and V 6 bases, and 11 bases lay outside the gene matches. Germline V lookup: CDR1 MNHNS, CDR2 SASEGT. The chain's CDR3 is CASRTASSGGGEQFF. The CDR3 DNA is TGTGCCAGCAGGACCGCCTCTAGCGGGGGAGGTGAGCAGTTCTTC.

The J gene is TRBJ1-1, the V gene TRBV5-1; tentatively, D is TRBD1 (5 bases). The germline V gene encodes CDR1 SGHRS and CDR2 YFSETQ. CDR3 length: 16 residues. Trimming took 4 bases from V and 1 from J, leaving 17 bases between them. In DNA form, the CDR3 reads TGCGCCAGCAGCCCTAAACTGACAGTGTGGAACACTGAAGCTTTCTTT. It codes for CASSPKLTVWNTEAFF.

In this sample, this clone turned up a few times. This chain uses TRBV11-2 with TRBJ1-5, with 9 positions matching TRBD1. The length of the CDR3 is 15 residues. Germline assignment: CDR1 SGHAT and CDR2 FQNNGV. V dropped 4 bases and J dropped 2; count of bases not matched to a gene: 3. The CDR3: CASSSDRGGNQPQHF. The CDR3, as DNA: TGTGCCAGCAGCTCGGACAGGGGCGGCAATCAGCCCCAGCATTTT.

This rearrangement joins TRBV27 to TRBJ1-2; TRBD1 aligns across 7 bases. J was trimmed by 4 bases and V by 4 bases; bases with no gene match: 9. The CDR3 runs to 15 residues. CDR1 is MNHEY, CDR2 SMNVEV, per germline (reference sequence). CDR3 protein: CASSSYPGTVYGYTF. In DNA, the CDR3 is TGTGCCAGCAGTTCCTACCCCGGGACAGTCTATGGCTACACCTTC.